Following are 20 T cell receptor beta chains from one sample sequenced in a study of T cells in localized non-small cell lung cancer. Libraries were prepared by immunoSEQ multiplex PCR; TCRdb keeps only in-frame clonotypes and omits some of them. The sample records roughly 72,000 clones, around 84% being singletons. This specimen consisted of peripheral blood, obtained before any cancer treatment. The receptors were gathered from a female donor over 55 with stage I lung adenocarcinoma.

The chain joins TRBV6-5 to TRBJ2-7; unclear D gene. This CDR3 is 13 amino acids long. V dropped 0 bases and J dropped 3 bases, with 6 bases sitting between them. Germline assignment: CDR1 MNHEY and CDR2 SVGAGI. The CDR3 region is CASSYSQVYEQYF. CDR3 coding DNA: TGTGCCAGCAGTTACTCGCAGGTCTACGAGCAGTACTTC.

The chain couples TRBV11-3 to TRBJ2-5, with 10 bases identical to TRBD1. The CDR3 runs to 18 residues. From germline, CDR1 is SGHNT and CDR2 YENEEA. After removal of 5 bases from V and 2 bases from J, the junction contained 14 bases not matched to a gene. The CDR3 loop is CASSTNPRTGGGQETQYF. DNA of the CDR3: TGTGCCAGCAGCACAAACCCTCGGACAGGGGGAGGGCAAGAGACCCAGTACTTC. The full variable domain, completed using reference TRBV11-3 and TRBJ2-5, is EAGVVQSPRYKIIEKKQPVAFWCNPISGHNTLYWYLQNLGQGPELLIRYENEEAVDDSQLPKDRFSAERLKGVDSTLKIQPAELGDSAVYLCASSTNPRTGGGQETQYFGPGTRLLVL.

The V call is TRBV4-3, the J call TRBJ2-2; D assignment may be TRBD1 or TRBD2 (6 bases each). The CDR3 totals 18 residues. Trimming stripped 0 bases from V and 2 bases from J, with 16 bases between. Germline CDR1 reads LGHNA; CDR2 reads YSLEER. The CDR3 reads CASSQDTGLTSNTGELFF. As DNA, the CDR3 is TGCGCCAGCAGCCAAGATACAGGGCTTACTAGCAACACCGGGGAGCTGTTTTTT.

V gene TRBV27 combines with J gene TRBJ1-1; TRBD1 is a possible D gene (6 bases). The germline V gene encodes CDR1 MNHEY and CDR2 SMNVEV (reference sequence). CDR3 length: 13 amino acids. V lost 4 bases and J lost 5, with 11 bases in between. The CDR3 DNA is TGTGCCAGCAGTTCCAGGGGAGGTACTGAAGCTTTCTTT. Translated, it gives CASSSRGGTEAFF.

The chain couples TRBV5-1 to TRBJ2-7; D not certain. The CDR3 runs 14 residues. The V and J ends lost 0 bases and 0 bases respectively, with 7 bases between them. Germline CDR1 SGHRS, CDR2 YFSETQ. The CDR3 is CASSLGHSSYEQYF. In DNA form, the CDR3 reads TGCGCCAGCAGCTTGGGACACAGCTCCTACGAGCAGTACTTC. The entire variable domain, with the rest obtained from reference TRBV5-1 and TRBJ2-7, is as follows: KAGVTQTPRYLIKTRGQQVTLSCSPISGHRSVSWYQQTPGQGLQFLFEYFSETQRNKGNFPGRFSGRQFSNSRSEMNVSTLELGDSALYLCASSLGHSSYEQYFGPGTRLTVT.

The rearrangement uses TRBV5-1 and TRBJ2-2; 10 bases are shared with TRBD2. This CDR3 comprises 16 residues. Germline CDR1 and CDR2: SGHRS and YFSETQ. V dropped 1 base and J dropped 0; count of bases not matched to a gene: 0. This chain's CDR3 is CASSLTSGANTGELFF. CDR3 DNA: TGCGCCAGCAGCTTGACTAGCGGGGCGAACACCGGGGAGCTGTTTTTT.

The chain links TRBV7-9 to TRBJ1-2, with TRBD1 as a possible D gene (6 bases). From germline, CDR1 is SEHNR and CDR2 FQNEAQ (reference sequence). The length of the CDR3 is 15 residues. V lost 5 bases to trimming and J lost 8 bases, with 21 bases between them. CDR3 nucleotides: TGTGCCAGCAGCGGGGCGGGGGGCGCGGTTTCCGGCTACACCTTC. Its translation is CASSGAGGAVSGYTF.

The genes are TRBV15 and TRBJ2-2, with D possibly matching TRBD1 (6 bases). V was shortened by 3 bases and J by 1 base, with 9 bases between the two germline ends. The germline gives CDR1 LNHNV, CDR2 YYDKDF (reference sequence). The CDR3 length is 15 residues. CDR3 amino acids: CATSRGAMNTGELFF. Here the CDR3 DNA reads TGTGCCACCAGCAGGGGGGCGATGAACACCGGGGAGCTGTTTTTT.

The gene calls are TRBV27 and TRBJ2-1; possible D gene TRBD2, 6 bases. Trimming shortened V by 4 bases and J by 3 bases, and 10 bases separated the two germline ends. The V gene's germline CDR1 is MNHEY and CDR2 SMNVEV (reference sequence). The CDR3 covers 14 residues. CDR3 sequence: CASSYFSGYNEQFF. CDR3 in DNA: TGTGCCAGCAGTTATTTTAGCGGCTACAATGAGCAGTTCTTC.

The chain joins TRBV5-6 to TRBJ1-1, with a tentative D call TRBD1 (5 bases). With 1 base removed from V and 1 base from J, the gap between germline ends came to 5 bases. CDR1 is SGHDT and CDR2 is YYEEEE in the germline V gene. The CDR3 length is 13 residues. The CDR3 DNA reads TGTGCCAGCAGCTTGCAGGGGAACACTGAAGCTTTCTTT. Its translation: CASSLQGNTEAFF.

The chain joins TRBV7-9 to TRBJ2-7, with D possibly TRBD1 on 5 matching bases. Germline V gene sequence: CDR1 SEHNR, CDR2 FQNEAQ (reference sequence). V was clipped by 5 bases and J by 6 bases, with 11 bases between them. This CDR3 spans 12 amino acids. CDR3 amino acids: CASSTLQGEQYF. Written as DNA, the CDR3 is TGTGCCAGCAGCACCCTCCAGGGCGAGCAGTACTTC.

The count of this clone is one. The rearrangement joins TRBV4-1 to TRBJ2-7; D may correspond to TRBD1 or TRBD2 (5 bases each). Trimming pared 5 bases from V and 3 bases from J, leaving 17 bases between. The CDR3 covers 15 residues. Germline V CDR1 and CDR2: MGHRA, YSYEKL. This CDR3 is CASSETEGIGYEQYF. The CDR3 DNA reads TGCGCCAGCAGCGAGACCGAGGGGATCGGCTACGAGCAGTACTTC.

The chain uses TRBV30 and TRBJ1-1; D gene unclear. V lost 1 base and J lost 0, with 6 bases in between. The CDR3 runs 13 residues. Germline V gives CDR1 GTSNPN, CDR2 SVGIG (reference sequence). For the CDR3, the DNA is TGTGCCTGGAGTGGCGAGGTGAACACTGAAGCTTTCTTT. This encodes CAWSGEVNTEAFF.

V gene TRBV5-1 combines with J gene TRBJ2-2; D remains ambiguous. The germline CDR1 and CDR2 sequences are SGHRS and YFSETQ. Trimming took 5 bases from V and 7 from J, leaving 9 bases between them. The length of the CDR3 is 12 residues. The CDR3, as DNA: TGCGCCAGCAGGGCTAGTCTCGGGGAGCTGTTTTTT. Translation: CASRASLGELFF.

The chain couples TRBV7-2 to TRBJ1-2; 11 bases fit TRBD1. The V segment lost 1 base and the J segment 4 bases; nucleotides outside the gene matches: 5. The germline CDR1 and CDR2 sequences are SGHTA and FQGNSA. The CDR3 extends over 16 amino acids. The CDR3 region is CASSLGSGTGGYGYTF. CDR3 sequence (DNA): TGTGCCAGCAGCTTAGGCTCCGGGACAGGGGGCTATGGCTACACCTTC.

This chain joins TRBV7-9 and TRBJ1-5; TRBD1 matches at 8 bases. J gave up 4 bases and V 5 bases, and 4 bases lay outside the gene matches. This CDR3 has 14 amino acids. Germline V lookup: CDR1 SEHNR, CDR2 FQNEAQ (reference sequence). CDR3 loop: CASSRTGLNQPQHF. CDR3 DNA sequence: TGTGCCAGCAGCCGGACAGGGCTAAATCAGCCCCAGCATTTT. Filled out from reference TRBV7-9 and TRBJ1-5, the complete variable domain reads DTGVSQNPRHKITKRGQNVTFRCDPISEHNRLYWYRQTLGQGPEFLTYFQNEAQLEKSRLLSDRFSAERPKGSFSTLEIQRTEQGDSAMYLCASSRTGLNQPQHFGDGTRLSIL.

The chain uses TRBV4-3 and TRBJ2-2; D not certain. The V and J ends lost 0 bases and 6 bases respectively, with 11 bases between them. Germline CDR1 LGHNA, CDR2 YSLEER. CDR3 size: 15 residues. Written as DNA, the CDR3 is TGCGCCAGCAGCCAAGATCTGGGGTCATCCGGGGAGCTGTTTTTT. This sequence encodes CASSQDLGSSGELFF.

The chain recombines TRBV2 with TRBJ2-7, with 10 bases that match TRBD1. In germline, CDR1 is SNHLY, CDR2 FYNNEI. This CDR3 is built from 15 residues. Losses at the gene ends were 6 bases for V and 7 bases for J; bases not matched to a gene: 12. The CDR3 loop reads CASSEPGTGVEEQYF. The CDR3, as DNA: TGTGCCAGCAGCGAACCCGGGACAGGGGTCGAGGAGCAGTACTTC.

The CDR3 sequence: CASSLGQGEETQYF. The CDR3 DNA sequence: TGTGCCAGCAGCTTGGGACAGGGCGAAGAGACCCAGTACTTC. The chain recombines TRBV5-6 with TRBJ2-5; 7 bases agree with TRBD1. The CDR3 contains 14 residues. After removal of 0 bases from V and 3 bases from J, the junction contained 2 bases not matched to a gene. CDR1 SGHDT and CDR2 YYEEEE come from the germline V gene.

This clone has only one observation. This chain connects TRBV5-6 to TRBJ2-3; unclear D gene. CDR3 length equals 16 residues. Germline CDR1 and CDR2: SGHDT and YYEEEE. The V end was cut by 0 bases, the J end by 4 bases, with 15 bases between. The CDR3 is CASSLAQNLGSDTQYF. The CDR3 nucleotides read TGTGCCAGCAGCTTGGCACAGAATCTAGGGTCAGATACGCAGTATTTT.